Listed below are T cell receptor beta chains from one sample, sequenced in a study of monozygotic twins with inflammatory bowel disease. After re-calling the 5' RACE reads, TCRdb lists one entry per CDR3 protein, DNA absent. In total, the table holds some 330,000 distinct CDR3 sequences. Sequencing was carried out using blood. All receptors come from a human donor with ulcerative colitis or Crohn's disease, or a healthy co-twin of an affected twin (not recorded which). Each CDR3 is given with its conserved first and last residue.

>TRBV24-1|TRBJ2-3
CATCSGNTDTQYF
>TRBV12-3/TRBV12-4|TRBJ1-2
CASRRRQNYGYTF
>TRBV5-6|TRBJ2-5
CASSHWGFMGPQETQYF
>TRBV10-3|TRBJ2-1
CATKPGTVAYNEQFF
>TRBV20-1|TRBJ2-1
CSARDPAGPSNEQFF
>TRBV20-1|TRBJ2-1
CRAATGNNEQFF
>TRBV5-1|TRBJ2-7
CASSLSSGYEQYF
>TRBV19|TRBJ1-5
CATKEDSSIQPQHF
>TRBV11-3|TRBJ2-5
CASSLHGFGETQYF
>TRBV2|TRBJ1-1
CASKAVGTPNTEAFF
>TRBV6-2/TRBV6-3|TRBJ2-1
CASSRASGSGEQFF
>TRBV10-1|TRBJ2-1
CASSEATGGSYNEQFF
>TRBV18|TRBJ2-1
CASSPPIPGQQFF
>TRBV7-9|TRBJ2-5
CASSFPTGGETQYF
>TRBV5-1|TRBJ2-2
CASRSGDTGELFF
>TRBV20-1|TRBJ1-1
CSAPDRKNEAFF
>TRBV7-3|TRBJ2-1
CASSLLSETSGGNSYNEQFF
>TRBV5-6|TRBJ2-7
CASSLAAGQGDHEQYF
>TRBV30|TRBJ1-3
CAWSVAGSFGNTIYF
>TRBV19|TRBJ2-5
CASKGGLETQYF
>TRBV18|TRBJ2-7
CASSPRSQIYEQYF
>TRBV18|TRBJ1-1
CASSAAIPEAFF
>TRBV2|TRBJ2-7
CASSAYYYEQYF
>TRBV24-1|TRBJ2-7
CATSDLNPGGFYEQYF
>TRBV12-3/TRBV12-4|TRBJ1-6
CASSSQSWDRVHSPLHF
>TRBV10-3|TRBJ2-7
CAISPDRGSYEQYF
>TRBV18|TRBJ2-1
CASSLEHSYNEQFF
>TRBV20-1|TRBJ1-6
CSAREGLYNSPLHF
>TRBV2|TRBJ2-3
CASSETSGVADTQYF
>TRBV12-3/TRBV12-4|TRBJ2-4
CATRPGGAKNIQYF
>TRBV4-1|TRBJ1-2
CASSPGRLNYGYTF
>TRBV5-4|TRBJ2-3
CASSLSAGTDTQYF
>TRBV15|TRBJ2-5
CATRNRGKETQYF
>TRBV14|TRBJ2-7
CASFWDSTTRYKQYF
>TRBV5-4|TRBJ2-2
CASSLGLAEPTGELFF
>TRBV12-3/TRBV12-4|TRBJ2-1
CASSFPLVEQFF
>TRBV10-3|TRBJ1-1
CAIRSGQGGTEAFF
>TRBV5-6|TRBJ1-1
CASSSKTVRVNTEAFF
>TRBV7-2|TRBJ2-1
CASSLISQLNEQFF
>TRBV7-2|TRBJ1-2
CASSLVGGTGGYTF
>TRBV9|TRBJ2-7
CASRLPGRPGEQYF
>TRBV7-2|TRBJ2-5
CASSLGPGGRETQYF
>TRBV5-1|TRBJ1-2
CASSHGSEGGGYTF
>TRBV14|TRBJ2-1
CASSRPWTNEQFF
>TRBV7-9|TRBJ2-3
CASSPDLRTDTQYF
>TRBV19|TRBJ1-4
CASSPRQSTNEKLFF
>TRBV10-2|TRBJ2-1
CASSYRLAGFNEQFF
>TRBV12-3/TRBV12-4|TRBJ2-7
CASSLAGLEEYF
>TRBV6-4|TRBJ1-2
CASSAEGGTYDGYTF
>TRBV25-1|TRBJ2-7
CASKGGASYEQYF
>TRBV19|TRBJ2-1
CASSIGMDEQFF
>TRBV6-2/TRBV6-3|TRBJ2-1
CASRPRGDGRALFF
>TRBV6-1|TRBJ1-4
CASSDERQGAGEKLFF